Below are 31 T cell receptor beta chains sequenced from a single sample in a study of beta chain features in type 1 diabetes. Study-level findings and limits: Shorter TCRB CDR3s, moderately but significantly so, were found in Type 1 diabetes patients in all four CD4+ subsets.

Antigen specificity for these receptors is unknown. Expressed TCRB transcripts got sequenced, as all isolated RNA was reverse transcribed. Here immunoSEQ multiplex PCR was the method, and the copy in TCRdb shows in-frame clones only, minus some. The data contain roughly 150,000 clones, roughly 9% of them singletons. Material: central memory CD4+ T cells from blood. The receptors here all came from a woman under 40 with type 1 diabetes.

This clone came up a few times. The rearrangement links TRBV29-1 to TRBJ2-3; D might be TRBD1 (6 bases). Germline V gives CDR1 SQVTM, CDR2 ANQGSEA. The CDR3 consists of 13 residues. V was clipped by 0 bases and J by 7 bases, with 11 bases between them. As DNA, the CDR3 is TGCAGCGTTGAAGATGAGAGGGGGAATACGCAGTATTTT. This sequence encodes CSVEDERGNTQYF.

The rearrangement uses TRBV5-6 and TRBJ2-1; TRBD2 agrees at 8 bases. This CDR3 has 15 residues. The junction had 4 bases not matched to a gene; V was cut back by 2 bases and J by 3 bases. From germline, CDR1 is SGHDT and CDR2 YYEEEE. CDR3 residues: CASSFSGSYYNEQFF. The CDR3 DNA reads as TGTGCCAGCAGCTTCAGCGGGAGTTACTACAATGAGCAGTTCTTC.

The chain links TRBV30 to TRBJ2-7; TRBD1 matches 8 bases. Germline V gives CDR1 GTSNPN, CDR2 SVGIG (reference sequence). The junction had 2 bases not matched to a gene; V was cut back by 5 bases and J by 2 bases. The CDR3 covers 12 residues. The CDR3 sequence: CAWGQGTYEQYF. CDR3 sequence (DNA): TGTGCCTGGGGACAGGGCACCTACGAGCAGTACTTC. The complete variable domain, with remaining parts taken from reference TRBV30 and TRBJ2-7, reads SQTIHQWPATLVQPVGSPLSLECTVEGTSNPNLYWYRQAAGRGLQLLFYSVGIGQISSEVPQNLSASRPQDRQFILSSKKLLLSDSGFYLCAWGQGTYEQYFGPGTRLTVT.

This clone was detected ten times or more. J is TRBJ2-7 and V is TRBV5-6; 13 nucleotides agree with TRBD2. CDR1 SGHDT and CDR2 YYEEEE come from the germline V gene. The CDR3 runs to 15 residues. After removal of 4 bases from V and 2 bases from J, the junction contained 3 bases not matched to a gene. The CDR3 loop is CASSETSGGTYEQYF. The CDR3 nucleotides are TGTGCCAGCAGCGAGACTAGCGGGGGGACCTACGAGCAGTACTTC.

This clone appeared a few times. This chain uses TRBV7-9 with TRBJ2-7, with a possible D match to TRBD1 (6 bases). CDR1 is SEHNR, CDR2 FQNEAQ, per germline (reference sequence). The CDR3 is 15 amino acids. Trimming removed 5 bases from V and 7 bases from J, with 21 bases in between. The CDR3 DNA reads TGTGCCAGCAGCCCCCCTGGTGGGGGCACGAGGGAGCAGTACTTC. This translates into CASSPPGGGTREQYF.

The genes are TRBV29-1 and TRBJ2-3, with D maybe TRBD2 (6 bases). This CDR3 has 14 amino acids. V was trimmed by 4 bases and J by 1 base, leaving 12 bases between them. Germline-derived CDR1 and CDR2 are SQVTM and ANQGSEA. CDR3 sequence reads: CSVATGVGTDTQYF. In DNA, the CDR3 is TGCAGCGTTGCCACGGGAGTGGGCACAGATACGCAGTATTTT.

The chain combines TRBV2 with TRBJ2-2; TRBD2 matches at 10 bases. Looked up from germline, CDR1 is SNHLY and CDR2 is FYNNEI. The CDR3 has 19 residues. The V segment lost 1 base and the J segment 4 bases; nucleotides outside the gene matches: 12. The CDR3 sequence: CASSEEVAGGPTLTGELFF. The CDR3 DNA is TGTGCCAGCAGTGAAGAAGTAGCGGGAGGCCCTACCCTCACCGGGGAGCTGTTTTTT. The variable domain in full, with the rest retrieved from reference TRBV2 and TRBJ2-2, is EPEVTQTPSHQVTQMGQEVILRCVPISNHLYFYWYRQILGQKVEFLVSFYNNEISEKSEIFDDQFSVERPDGSNFTLKIRSTKLEDSAMYFCASSEEVAGGPTLTGELFFGEGSRLTVL.

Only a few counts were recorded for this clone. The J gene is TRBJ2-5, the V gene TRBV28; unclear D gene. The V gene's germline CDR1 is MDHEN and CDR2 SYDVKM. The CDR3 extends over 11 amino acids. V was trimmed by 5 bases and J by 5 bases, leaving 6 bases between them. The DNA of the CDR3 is TGTGCCAGCAGTCCGAGGGAGACCCAGTACTTC. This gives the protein CASSPRETQYF.

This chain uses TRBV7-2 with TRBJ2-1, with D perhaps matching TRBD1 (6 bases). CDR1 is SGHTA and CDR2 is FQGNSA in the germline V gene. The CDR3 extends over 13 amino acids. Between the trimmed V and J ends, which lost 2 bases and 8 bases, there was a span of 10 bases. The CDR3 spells CASSLKRQDEQFF. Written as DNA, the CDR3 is TGTGCCAGCAGCTTAAAACGACAGGATGAGCAGTTCTTC. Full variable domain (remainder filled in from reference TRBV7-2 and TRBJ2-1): GAGVSQSPSNKVTEKGKDVELRCDPISGHTALYWYRQSLGQGLEFLIYFQGNSAPDKSGLPSDRFSAERTGGSVSTLTIQRTQQEDSAVYLCASSLKRQDEQFFGPGTRLTVL.

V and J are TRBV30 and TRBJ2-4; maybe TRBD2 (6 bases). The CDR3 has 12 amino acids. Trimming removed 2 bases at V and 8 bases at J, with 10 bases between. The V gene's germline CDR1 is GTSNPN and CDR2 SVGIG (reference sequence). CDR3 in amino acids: CAWSRGEDIQYF. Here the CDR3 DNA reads TGTGCCTGGAGTAGAGGGGAGGACATTCAGTACTTC.

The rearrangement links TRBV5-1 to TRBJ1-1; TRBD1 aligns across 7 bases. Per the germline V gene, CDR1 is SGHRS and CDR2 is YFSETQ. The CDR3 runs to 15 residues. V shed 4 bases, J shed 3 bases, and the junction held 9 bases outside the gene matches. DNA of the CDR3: TGCGCCAGCAGCCTCCCCGGCCAGGGGGACACTGAAGCTTTCTTT. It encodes CASSLPGQGDTEAFF.

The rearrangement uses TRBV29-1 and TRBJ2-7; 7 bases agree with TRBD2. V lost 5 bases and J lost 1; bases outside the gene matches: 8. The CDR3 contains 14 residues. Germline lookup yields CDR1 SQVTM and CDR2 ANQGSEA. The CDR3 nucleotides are TGCAGCGTTCGCCCGGGAGGCCGTTCCTACGAGCAGTACTTC. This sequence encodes CSVRPGGRSYEQYF.

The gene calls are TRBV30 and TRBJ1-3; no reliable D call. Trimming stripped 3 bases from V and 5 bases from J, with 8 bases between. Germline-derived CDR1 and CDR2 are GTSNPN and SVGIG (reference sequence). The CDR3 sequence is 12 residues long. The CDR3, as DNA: TGTGCCTGGAGCACATATCGAAACACCATATATTTT. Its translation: CAWSTYRNTIYF.

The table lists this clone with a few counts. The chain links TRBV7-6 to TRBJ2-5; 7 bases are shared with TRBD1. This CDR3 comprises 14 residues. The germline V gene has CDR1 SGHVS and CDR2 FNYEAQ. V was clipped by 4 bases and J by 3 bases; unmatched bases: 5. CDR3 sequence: CASSSNRGKETQYF. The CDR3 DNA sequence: TGTGCCAGCAGCTCGAACAGGGGAAAAGAGACCCAGTACTTC.

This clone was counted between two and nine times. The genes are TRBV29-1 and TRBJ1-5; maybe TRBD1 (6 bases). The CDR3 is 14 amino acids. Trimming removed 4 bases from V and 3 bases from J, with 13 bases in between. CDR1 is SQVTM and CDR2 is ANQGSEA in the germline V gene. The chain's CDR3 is CSVVYGTSNQPQHF. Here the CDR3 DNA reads TGCAGCGTTGTATACGGGACATCCAATCAGCCCCAGCATTTT. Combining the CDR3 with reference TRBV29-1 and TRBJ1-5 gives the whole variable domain SAVISQKPSRDICQRGTSLTIQCQVDSQVTMMFWYRQQPGQSLTLIATANQGSEATYESGFVIDKFPISRPNLTFSTLTVSNMSPEDSSIYLCSVVYGTSNQPQHFGDGTRLSIL.

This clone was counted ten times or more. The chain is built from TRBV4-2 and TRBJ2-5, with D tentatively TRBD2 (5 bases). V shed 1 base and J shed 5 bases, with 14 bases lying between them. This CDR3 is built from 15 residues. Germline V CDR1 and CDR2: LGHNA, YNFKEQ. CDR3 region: CASSQAGGTPETQYF. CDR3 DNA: TGTGCCAGCAGCCAAGCCGGAGGAACGCCGGAGACCCAGTACTTC.

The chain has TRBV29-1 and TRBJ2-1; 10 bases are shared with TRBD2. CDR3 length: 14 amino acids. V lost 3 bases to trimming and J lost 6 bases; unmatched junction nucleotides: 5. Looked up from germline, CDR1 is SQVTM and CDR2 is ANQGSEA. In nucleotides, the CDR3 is TGCAGCGTTGATTTCATAGCGGGAGGCAATGAGCAGTTCTTC. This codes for CSVDFIAGGNEQFF.

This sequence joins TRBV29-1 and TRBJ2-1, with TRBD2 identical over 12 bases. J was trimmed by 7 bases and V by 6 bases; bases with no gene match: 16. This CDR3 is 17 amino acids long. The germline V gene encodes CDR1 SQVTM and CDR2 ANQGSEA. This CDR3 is CSVPLAGGPGVWNEQFF. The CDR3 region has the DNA TGCAGCGTACCTCTAGCGGGAGGGCCGGGGGTGTGGAATGAGCAGTTCTTC.

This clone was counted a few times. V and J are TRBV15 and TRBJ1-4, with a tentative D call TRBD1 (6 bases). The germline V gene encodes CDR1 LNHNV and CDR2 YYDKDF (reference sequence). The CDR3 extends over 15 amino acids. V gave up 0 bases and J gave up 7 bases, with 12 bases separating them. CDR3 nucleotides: TGTGCCACCAGCAGAGAAGGGGGACTAGGTGAAAAACTGTTTTTT. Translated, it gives CATSREGGLGEKLFF.

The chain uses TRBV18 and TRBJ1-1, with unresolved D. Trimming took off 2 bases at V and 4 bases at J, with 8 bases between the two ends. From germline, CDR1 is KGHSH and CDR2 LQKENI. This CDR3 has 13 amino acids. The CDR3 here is CASSPSPGTEAFF. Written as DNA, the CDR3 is TGTGCCAGCTCACCATCCCCGGGCACTGAAGCTTTCTTT.

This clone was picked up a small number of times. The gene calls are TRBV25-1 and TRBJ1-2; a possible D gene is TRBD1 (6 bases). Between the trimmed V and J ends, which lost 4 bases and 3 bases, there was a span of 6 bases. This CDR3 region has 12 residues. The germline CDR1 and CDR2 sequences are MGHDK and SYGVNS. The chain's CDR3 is CASSAGDYGYTF. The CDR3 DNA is TGTGCCAGCAGTGCAGGGGACTATGGCTACACCTTC.

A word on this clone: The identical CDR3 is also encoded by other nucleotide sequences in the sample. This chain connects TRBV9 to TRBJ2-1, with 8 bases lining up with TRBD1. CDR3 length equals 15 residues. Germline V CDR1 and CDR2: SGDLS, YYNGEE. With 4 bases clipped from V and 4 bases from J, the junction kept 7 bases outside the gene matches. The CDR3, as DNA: TGTGCCAGCAGCTTAAGACAGGGGCGGTACAATGAGCAGTTCTTC. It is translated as CASSLRQGRYNEQFF.

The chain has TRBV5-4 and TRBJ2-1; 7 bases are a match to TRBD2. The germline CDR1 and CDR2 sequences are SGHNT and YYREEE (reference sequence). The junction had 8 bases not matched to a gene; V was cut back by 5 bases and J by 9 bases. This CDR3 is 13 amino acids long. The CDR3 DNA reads TGTGCCAGCAGTGTGGGTCGGGGGGTTGAGCAGTTCTTC. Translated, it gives CASSVGRGVEQFF.

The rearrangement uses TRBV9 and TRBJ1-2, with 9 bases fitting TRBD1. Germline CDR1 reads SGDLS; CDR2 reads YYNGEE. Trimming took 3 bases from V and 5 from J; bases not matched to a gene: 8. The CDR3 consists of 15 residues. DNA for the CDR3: TGTGCCAGCAGCGGGCAACTACAGGGGGCGTATGGCTACACCTTC. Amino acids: CASSGQLQGAYGYTF. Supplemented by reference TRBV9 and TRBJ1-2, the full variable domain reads DSGVTQTPKHLITATGQRVTLRCSPRSGDLSVYWYQQSLDQGLQFLIQYYNGEERAKGNILERFSAQQFPDLHSELNLSSLELGDSALYFCASSGQLQGAYGYTFGSGTRLTVV.

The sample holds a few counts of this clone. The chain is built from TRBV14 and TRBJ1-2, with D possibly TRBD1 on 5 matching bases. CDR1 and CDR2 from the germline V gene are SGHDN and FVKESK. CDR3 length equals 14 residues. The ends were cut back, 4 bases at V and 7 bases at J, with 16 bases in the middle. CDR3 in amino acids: CASSRAGTYGGYTF. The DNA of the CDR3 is TGTGCCAGCAGCCGCGCGGGGACCTATGGTGGCTACACCTTC.

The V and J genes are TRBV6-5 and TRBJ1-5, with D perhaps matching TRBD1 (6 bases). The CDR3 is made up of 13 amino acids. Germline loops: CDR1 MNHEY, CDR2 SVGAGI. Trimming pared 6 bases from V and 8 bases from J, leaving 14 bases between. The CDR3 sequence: CASSRQALKPQHF. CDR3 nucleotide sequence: TGTGCCAGCAGCCGACAGGCTTTGAAGCCCCAGCATTTT.

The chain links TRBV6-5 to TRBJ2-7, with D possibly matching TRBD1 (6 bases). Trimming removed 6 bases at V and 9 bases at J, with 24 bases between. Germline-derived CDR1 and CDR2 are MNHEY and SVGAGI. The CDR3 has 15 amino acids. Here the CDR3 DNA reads TGTGCCAGCAGAGGACAGCAACAGTGGGCCGGTAGGCAGTACTTC. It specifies CASRGQQQWAGRQYF.

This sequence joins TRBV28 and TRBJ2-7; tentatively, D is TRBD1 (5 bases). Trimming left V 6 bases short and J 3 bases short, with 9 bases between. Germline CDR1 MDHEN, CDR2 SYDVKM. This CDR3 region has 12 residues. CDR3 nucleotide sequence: TGTGCCAGCAGGGTAGGGGTCTACGAGCAGTACTTC. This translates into CASRVGVYEQYF.

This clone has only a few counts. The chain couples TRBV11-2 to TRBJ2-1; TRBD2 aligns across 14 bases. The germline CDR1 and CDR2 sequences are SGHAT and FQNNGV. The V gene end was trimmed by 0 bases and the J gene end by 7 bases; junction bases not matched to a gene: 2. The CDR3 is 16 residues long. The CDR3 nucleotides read TGTGCCAGCAGCTTAGAGGGACTAGCGGGAGTGAATGAGCAGTTCTTC. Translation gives CASSLEGLAGVNEQFF. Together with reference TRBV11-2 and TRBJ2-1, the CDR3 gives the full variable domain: EAGVAQSPRYKIIEKRQSVAFWCNPISGHATLYWYQQILGQGPKLLIQFQNNGVVDDSQLPKDRFSAERLKGVDSTLKIQPAKLEDSAVYLCASSLEGLAGVNEQFFGPGTRLTVL.

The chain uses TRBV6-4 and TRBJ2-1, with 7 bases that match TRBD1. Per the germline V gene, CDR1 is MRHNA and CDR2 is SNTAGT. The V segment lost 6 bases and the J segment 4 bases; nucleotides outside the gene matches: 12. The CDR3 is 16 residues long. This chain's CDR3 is CASSSQSGGPYNEQFF. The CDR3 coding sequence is TGTGCCAGCAGCTCCCAATCAGGGGGACCTTACAATGAGCAGTTCTTC.

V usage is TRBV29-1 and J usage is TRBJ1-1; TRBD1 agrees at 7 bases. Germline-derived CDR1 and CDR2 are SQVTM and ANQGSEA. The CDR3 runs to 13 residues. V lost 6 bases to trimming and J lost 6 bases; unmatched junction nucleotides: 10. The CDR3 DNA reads TGCAGCGTAGCAACAGGGGCTCGGGCTGAAGCTTTCTTT. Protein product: CSVATGARAEAFF.